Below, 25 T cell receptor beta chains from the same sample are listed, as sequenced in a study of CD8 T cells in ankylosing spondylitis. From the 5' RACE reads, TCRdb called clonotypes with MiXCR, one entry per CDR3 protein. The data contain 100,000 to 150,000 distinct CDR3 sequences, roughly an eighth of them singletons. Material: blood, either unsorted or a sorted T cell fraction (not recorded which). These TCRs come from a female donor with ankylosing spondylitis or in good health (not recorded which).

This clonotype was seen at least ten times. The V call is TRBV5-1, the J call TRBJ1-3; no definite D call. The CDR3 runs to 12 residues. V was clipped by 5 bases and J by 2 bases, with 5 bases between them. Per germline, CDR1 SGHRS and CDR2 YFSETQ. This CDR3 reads CASRETGNTIYF. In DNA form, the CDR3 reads TGCGCCAGCAGGGAAACTGGAAACACCATATATTTT. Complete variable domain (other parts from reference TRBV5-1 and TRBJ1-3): KAGVTQTPRYLIKTRGQQVTLSCSPISGHRSVSWYQQTPGQGLQFLFEYFSETQRNKGNFPGRFSGRQFSNSRSEMNVSTLELGDSALYLCASRETGNTIYFGEGSWLTVV.

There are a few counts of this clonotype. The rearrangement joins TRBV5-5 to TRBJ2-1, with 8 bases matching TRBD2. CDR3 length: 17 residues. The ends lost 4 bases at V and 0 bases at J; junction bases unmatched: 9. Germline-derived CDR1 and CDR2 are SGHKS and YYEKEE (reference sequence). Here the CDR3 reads CASSLTPSGSSYNEQFF. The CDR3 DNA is TGTGCCAGCAGCCTCACACCTAGCGGGTCCTCCTACAATGAGCAGTTCTTC.

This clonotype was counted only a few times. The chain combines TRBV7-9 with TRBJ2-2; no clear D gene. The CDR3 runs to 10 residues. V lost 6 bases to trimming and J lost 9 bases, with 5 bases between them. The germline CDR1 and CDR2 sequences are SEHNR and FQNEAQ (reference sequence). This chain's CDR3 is CASRLRELFF. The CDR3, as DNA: TGTGCCAGCAGGTTGCGGGAGCTGTTTTTT. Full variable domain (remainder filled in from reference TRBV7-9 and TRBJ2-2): DTGVSQNPRHKITKRGQNVTFRCDPISEHNRLYWYRQTLGQGPEFLTYFQNEAQLEKSRLLSDRFSAERPKGSFSTLEIQRTEQGDSAMYLCASRLRELFFGEGSRLTVL.

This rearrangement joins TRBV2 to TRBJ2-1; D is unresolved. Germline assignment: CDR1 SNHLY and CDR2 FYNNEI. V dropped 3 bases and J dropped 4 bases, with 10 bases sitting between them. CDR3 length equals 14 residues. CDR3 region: CASSEVSRYNEQFF. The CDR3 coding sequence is TGTGCCAGCAGTGAGGTTTCGCGGTACAATGAGCAGTTCTTC.

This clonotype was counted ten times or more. Here the CDR3 reads CSVEYGGATEAFF. The CDR3 DNA reads TGCAGCGTTGAATATGGAGGGGCCACTGAAGCTTTCTTT. The genes are TRBV29-1 and TRBJ1-1, with a tentative D call TRBD1 (5 bases). Germline V gives CDR1 SQVTM, CDR2 ANQGSEA. Trimming removed 2 bases from V and 4 bases from J, with 11 bases in between. The CDR3 is 13 amino acids.

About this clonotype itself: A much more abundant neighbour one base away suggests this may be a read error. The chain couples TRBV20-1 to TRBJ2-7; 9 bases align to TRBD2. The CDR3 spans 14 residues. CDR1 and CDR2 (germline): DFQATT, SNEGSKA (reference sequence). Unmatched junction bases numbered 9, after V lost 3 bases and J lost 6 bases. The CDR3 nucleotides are TGCAGTGCTAGGGGCCAGCGGGGGGCCTGCGAGCAGTACTTC. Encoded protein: CSARGQRGACEQYF.

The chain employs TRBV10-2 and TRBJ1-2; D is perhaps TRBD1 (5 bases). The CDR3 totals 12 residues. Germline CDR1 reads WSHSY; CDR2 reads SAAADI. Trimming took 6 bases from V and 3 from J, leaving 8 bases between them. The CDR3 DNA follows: TGCGCCAGCAGCAGGGACGACTATGGCTACACCTTC. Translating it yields CASSRDDYGYTF.

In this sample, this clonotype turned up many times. The CDR3: CATSRDKLAGVDTQYF. CDR3 nucleotide sequence: TGTGCCACCAGCAGAGACAAACTAGCGGGAGTAGATACGCAGTATTTT. V gene TRBV15 combines with J gene TRBJ2-3; 11 nucleotides agree with TRBD2. From germline, CDR1 is LNHNV and CDR2 YYDKDF (reference sequence). Trimming took 0 bases from V and 5 from J; bases not matched to a gene: 4. This CDR3 region has 16 residues.

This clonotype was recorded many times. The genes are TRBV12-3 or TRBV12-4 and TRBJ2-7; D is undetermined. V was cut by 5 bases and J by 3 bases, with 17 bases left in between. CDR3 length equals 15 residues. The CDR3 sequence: CASSPIDRPLYEQYF. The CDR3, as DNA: TGTGCCAGCAGTCCCATTGACCGTCCCCTCTACGAGCAGTACTTC.

CDR3 DNA sequence: TGTGCCAGCAGGCGACAGGGGGCGGTGTACACTGAAGCTTTCTTT. Amino acids: CASRRQGAVYTEAFF. V gene TRBV12-3 or TRBV12-4 combines with J gene TRBJ1-1, with 10 bases aligning to TRBD1. Trimming cost V 6 bases and J 3 bases; bases outside gene matches: 7. CDR3 size: 15 residues.

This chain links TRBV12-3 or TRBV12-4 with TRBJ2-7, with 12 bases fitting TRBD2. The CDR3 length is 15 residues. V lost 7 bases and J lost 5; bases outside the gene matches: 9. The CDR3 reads CASNDGSSGRDEQYF. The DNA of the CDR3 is TGTGCCAGCAACGACGGGTCTAGCGGGAGGGACGAGCAGTACTTC.

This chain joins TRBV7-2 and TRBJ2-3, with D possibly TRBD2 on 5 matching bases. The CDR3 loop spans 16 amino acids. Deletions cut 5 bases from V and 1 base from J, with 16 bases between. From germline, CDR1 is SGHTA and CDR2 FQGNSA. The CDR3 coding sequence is TGTGCCAGCAGCCTCCAAGCGGATATAGGCACAGATACGCAGTATTTT. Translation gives CASSLQADIGTDTQYF.

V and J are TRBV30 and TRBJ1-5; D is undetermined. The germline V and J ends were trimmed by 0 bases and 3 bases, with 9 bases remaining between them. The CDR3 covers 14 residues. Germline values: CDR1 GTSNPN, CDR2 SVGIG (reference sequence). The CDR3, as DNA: TGTGCCTGGAGTGTTGGAGAAGCCAATCAGCCCCAGCATTTT. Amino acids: CAWSVGEANQPQHF.

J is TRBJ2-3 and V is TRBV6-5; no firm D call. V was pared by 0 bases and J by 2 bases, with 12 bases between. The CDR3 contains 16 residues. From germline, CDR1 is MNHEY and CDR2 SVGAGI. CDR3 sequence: CASSYSVSASTDTQYF. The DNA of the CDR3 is TGTGCCAGCAGTTACTCAGTATCGGCTTCCACAGATACGCAGTATTTT.

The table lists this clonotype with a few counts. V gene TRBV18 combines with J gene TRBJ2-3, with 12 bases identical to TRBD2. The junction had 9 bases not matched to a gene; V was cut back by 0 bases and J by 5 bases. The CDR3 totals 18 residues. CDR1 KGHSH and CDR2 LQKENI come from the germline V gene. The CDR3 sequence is CASSPPFLAGGPEDTQYF. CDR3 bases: TGTGCCAGCTCACCACCGTTTCTAGCGGGAGGGCCCGAAGATACGCAGTATTTT. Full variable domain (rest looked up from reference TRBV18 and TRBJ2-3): NAGVMQNPRHLVRRRGQEARLRCSPMKGHSHVYWYRQLPEEGLKFMVYLQKENIIDESGMPKERFSAEFPKEGPSILRIQQVVRGDSAAYFCASSPPFLAGGPEDTQYFGPGTRLTVL.

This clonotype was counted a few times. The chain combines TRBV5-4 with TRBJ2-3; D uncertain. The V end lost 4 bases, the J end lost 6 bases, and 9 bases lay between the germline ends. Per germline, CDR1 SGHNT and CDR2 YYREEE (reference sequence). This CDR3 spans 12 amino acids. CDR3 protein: CASSPAPDTQYF. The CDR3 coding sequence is TGTGCCAGCAGCCCAGCCCCCGATACGCAGTATTTT.

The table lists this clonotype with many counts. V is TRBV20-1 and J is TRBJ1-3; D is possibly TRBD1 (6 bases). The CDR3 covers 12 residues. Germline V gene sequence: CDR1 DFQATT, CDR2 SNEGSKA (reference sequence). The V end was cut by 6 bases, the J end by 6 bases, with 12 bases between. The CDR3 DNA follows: TGCAGTGCCAGATACAGGGAAAACACCATATATTTT. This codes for CSARYRENTIYF.

In DNA form, the CDR3 reads TGTGCCAGTGGACAGGGGGCAGGAAACACCATATATTTT. It encodes CASGQGAGNTIYF. The chain is built from TRBV19 and TRBJ1-3; TRBD1 matches 11 bases. Per germline, CDR1 LNHDA and CDR2 SQIVND (reference sequence). The CDR3 covers 13 residues. V lost 8 bases, J lost 4 bases, and 1 base stayed unmatched.

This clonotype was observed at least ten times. CDR3 sequence: CATSRWGALKETQYF. The CDR3, as DNA: TGTGCCACCAGCAGGTGGGGGGCGCTTAAGGAGACCCAGTACTTC. The chain links TRBV15 to TRBJ2-5; perhaps D is TRBD1 or TRBD2 (6 bases each). CDR1 and CDR2 from the germline V gene are LNHNV and YYDKDF (reference sequence). This CDR3 is 15 amino acids long. The V end was cut by 3 bases, the J end by 5 bases, with 16 bases between.

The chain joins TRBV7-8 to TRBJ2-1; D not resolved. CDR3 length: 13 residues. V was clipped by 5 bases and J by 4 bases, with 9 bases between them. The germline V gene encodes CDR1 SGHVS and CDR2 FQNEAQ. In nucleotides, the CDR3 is TGTGCCAGCAGCCGCGACTCTTACAATGAGCAGTTCTTC. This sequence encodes CASSRDSYNEQFF.

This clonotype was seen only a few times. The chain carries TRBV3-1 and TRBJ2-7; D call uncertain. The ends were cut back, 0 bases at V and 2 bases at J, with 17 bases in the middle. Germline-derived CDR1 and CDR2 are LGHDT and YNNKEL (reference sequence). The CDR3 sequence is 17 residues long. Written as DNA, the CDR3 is TGTGCCAGCAGCCAAGATCTTGGAGTGTTGGGCCCCTACGAGCAGTACTTC. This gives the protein CASSQDLGVLGPYEQYF.

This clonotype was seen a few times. The DNA for the CDR3 is TGCAGTGCTAGTTATAGCGGGTCCGGGGAGCTGTTTTTT. Translating gives CSASYSGSGELFF. The chain joins TRBV20-1 to TRBJ2-2; 7 positions match TRBD2. This CDR3 is built from 13 residues. V trimming: 3 bases; J trimming: 6 bases; junction bases outside the gene matches: 4. Germline V gene data show CDR1 as DFQATT and CDR2 as SNEGSKA (reference sequence).

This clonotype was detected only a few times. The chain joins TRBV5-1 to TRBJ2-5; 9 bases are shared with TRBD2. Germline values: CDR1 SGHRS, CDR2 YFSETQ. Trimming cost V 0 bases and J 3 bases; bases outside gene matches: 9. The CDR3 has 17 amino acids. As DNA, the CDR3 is TGCGCCAGCAGCTTGGAGACTAGCGGAAACACCAAAGAGACCCAGTACTTC. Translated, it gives CASSLETSGNTKETQYF.

The CDR3 here is CASSLLEPRTDTQYF. DNA for the CDR3: TGCGCCAGCAGCTTGCTGGAGCCTCGCACAGATACGCAGTATTTT. The V and J genes are TRBV5-1 and TRBJ2-3; the D is unclear. Germline assignment: CDR1 SGHRS and CDR2 YFSETQ. V dropped 1 base and J dropped 1 base, with 10 bases sitting between them. This CDR3 comprises 15 residues. Full variable domain (rest looked up from reference TRBV5-1 and TRBJ2-3): KAGVTQTPRYLIKTRGQQVTLSCSPISGHRSVSWYQQTPGQGLQFLFEYFSETQRNKGNFPGRFSGRQFSNSRSEMNVSTLELGDSALYLCASSLLEPRTDTQYFGPGTRLTVL.

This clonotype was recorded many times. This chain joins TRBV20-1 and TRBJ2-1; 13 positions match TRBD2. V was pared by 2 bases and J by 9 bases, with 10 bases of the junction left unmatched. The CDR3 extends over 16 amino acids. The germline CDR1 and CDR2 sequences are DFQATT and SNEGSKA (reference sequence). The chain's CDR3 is CSARSWTSGRVGEQFF. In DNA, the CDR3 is TGCAGTGCTAGATCATGGACTAGCGGGAGAGTAGGTGAGCAGTTCTTC.